This T cell receptor beta chain was sequenced during a study of blood T cell repertoires in COVID-19. As for the study in general: COVID-19 samples, acute and convalescent, were from the United States, Italy and Spain. T cells, B-cell-depleted T cells, or PBMCs provided the cDNA or gDNA that served as material.

The CDR3 is 13 amino acids. Per the germline V gene, CDR1 is SGHRS and CDR2 is YFSETQ. Trimming cost V 3 bases and J 1 base, with 7 bases left between them. Self-reported history from a screening survey and questionnaire set each donor's cohort. The authors' processing: Nucleated cell counts were estimated from reference gene primer amplification. Only in-frame clones appear in the TCRdb table, and some are missing; sequencing was by immunoSEQ multiplex PCR. V, J and clone size reflect that table, while D and trimming were determined from the DNA. The sample yields 330,000 or so clones, approximately 92% seen once.

Sequenced material: PBMCs or T cells enriched from blood (not recorded which). The clonotype originates from a woman aged 30 to 39 who had recovered from COVID-19. This chain uses TRBV5-1 with TRBJ1-2; D ambiguous. CDR3 nucleotide sequence: TGCGCCAGCAGCTCCGACAATAACTATGGCTACACCTTC. Translated: CASSSDNNYGYTF.